These 14 T cell receptor beta chains originate from one sample sequenced in a study of cytomegalovirus exposure and HLA in healthy donors. The PCR was carried out with 60 Vbeta primers and 13 Jbeta primers. TCRdb's copy holds only in-frame clones and misses some; the assay was immunoSEQ multiplex PCR. The data hold some 100,000 clones, with 60% to 80% observed a single time. The specimen sequenced was PBMCs. These TCRs come from a man aged 45-60 years in good health and CMV-seropositive.

This clone was counted only a few times. The sample contains more than one DNA sequence encoding this CDR3. V and J are TRBV14 and TRBJ1-1; D is uncertain. The CDR3 contains 13 residues. Trimming took 0 bases from V and 3 from J, leaving 5 bases between them. Per the germline V gene, CDR1 is SGHDN and CDR2 is FVKESK. This CDR3 reads CASSQDRDTEAFF. The CDR3 bases are TGTGCCAGCAGCCAAGACCGGGACACTGAAGCTTTCTTT.

The CDR3 region has the DNA TGTGCCAGCAGTGAATACTACGAGCAGTACTTC. It codes for CASSEYYEQYF. This sequence joins TRBV6-1 and TRBJ2-7; D unresolved. Germline values: CDR1 MNHNS, CDR2 SASEGT. The ends were cut back, 2 bases at V and 3 bases at J, with 2 bases in the middle. CDR3 length: 11 residues.

J is TRBJ2-6 and V is TRBV6-4; D not resolved. Trimming left V 6 bases short and J 0 bases short, with 9 bases between. This CDR3 has 15 residues. Germline CDR1 MRHNA, CDR2 SNTAGT. CDR3 sequence (DNA): TGTGCCAGCAGCTATTGTAGCTCTGGGGCCAACGTCCTGACTTTC. Translating gives CASSYCSSGANVLTF.

The chain recombines TRBV15 with TRBJ2-3; D is unresolved. This CDR3 has 13 amino acids. Per germline, CDR1 LNHNV and CDR2 YYDKDF (reference sequence). Trimming stripped 8 bases from V and 2 bases from J, with 11 bases between. CDR3 protein: CATGHGHTDTQYF. The CDR3 nucleotides read TGTGCCACCGGGCACGGTCACACAGATACGCAGTATTTT.

The chain joins TRBV28 to TRBJ2-7; TRBD2 is a possible D gene (6 bases). V was pared by 2 bases and J by 3 bases, with 8 bases between. In germline, CDR1 is MDHEN, CDR2 SYDVKM. This CDR3 contains 13 residues. The CDR3 reads CASSLRGNYEQYF. CDR3 in DNA: TGTGCCAGCAGTTTACGGGGGAACTACGAGCAGTACTTC.

The chain links TRBV5-1 to TRBJ2-1, with 9 bases identical to TRBD2. V was pared by 0 bases and J by 7 bases, with 8 bases of the junction left unmatched. Germline CDR1 reads SGHRS; CDR2 reads YFSETQ. This CDR3 comprises 16 residues. The chain's CDR3 is CASSLVPAGGGNEQFF. The CDR3 DNA sequence: TGCGCCAGCAGCTTGGTCCCAGCGGGAGGTGGGAATGAGCAGTTCTTC.

The chain has TRBV19 and TRBJ1-5; tentative D call: TRBD1 (5 bases). This CDR3 contains 14 residues. Trimming cost V 3 bases and J 3 bases, with 9 bases left between them. Germline V gives CDR1 LNHDA, CDR2 SQIVND (reference sequence). In nucleotides, the CDR3 is TGTGCCAGTAGTATTACAGGTTACAATCAGCCCCAGCATTTT. Translated: CASSITGYNQPQHF.

The CDR3 spells CASSPGGQETQYF. DNA of the CDR3: TGTGCCAGCAGCCCAGGGGGGCAAGAGACCCAGTACTTC. The chain recombines TRBV5-4 with TRBJ2-5, with D maybe TRBD1 (7 bases). The CDR3 loop spans 13 amino acids. Germline V gene sequence: CDR1 SGHNT, CDR2 YYREEE (reference sequence). Trimming cost V 4 bases and J 2 bases, with 9 bases left between them. Filled out from reference TRBV5-4 and TRBJ2-5, the complete variable domain reads ETGVTQSPTHLIKTRGQQVTLRCSSQSGHNTVSWYQQALGQGPQFIFQYYREEENGRGNFPPRFSGLQFPNYSSELNVNALELDDSALYLCASSPGGQETQYFGPGTRLLVL.

This chain joins TRBV7-2 and TRBJ1-2, with 10 nucleotides matching TRBD1. CDR3 length: 13 amino acids. CDR1 and CDR2 (germline): SGHTA, FQGNSA. V shed 4 bases and J 8 bases; nucleotides not matched to a gene: 4. The CDR3 spells CASSYGQGVGYTF. For the CDR3, the DNA is TGTGCCAGCAGCTACGGACAGGGGGTAGGCTACACCTTC.

CDR3 in DNA: TGTGCCAGTAGGACTACCTCCAGCTCCTACAATGAGCAGTTCTTC. The encoded protein is CASRTTSSSYNEQFF. This chain connects TRBV6-5 to TRBJ2-1, with a weak D call TRBD2 (6 bases). From germline, CDR1 is MNHEY and CDR2 SVGAGI. The ends were cut back, 9 bases at V and 0 bases at J, with 15 bases in the middle. The CDR3 runs 15 residues.

V is TRBV5-1 and J is TRBJ1-1; TRBD1 agrees at 10 bases. The CDR3 consists of 14 residues. With V trimmed by 3 bases and J by 5 bases, 4 bases remained unmatched. The germline V gene has CDR1 SGHRS and CDR2 YFSETQ. CDR3 sequence: CASSSTGGITEAFF. The CDR3 nucleotides are TGCGCCAGCAGCTCGACAGGGGGCATTACTGAAGCTTTCTTT.

The chain couples TRBV6-5 to TRBJ2-4; 10 bases match TRBD1. This CDR3 has 15 residues. CDR1 is MNHEY, CDR2 SVGAGI, per germline. V lost 8 bases and J lost 7; bases outside the gene matches: 11. This CDR3 is CASRAQGQGHNIQYF. CDR3 bases: TGTGCCAGCCGAGCGCAGGGACAGGGGCATAACATTCAGTACTTC.

This clone appeared a few times. The rearrangement links TRBV5-5 to TRBJ2-1, with 7 bases matching TRBD2. V was pared by 1 base and J by 6 bases, with 4 bases of the junction left unmatched. The CDR3 is 14 residues long. CDR1 is SGHKS, CDR2 YYEKEE, per germline (reference sequence). The CDR3 bases are TGTGCCAGCAGCTTGTATCCGGGGGGCAATGAGCAGTTCTTC. Encoded protein: CASSLYPGGNEQFF.

The DNA of the CDR3 is TGTGCCAGCAGTCCAACTAGTGCGGTCAACGAGCAGTACTTC. It yields the protein CASSPTSAVNEQYF. The chain combines TRBV6-1 with TRBJ2-7, with a tentative D call TRBD2 (5 bases). V was trimmed by 5 bases and J by 5 bases, leaving 16 bases between them. This CDR3 is built from 14 residues. Germline-derived CDR1 and CDR2 are MNHNS and SASEGT.